This T cell receptor beta chain was captured in a study of T cell repertoires in cytomegalovirus infection. Study in general: Used in the study were CMV epitopes, some recently identified and HLA-C-restricted, others well-studied and HLA-B-restricted.

Each CDR3 protein is one row after TCRdb ran MiXCR on the reads. This sample has 700,000 to 900,000 distinct CDR3 sequences; around 29% occur once, and the top ten carry around 13%. Note on this clonotype: Its cognate antigen is unknown.

This CDR3 is 14 amino acids long. The V end was cut by 4 bases, the J end by 2 bases, with 11 bases between. Germline V gene sequence: CDR1 WSHSY, CDR2 SAAADI. Sample: cultured CD8+ T cells from PBMCs, taken from culture after CMV antigen stimulation. The chain has TRBV10-2 and TRBJ2-5; D remains ambiguous. This receptor was taken from a human donor in good health (CMV status not recorded). Some clones in this sample may be carry-over from other donors' samples. This CDR3 reads CASSGAGRQETQYF. The CDR3 DNA reads TGCGCCAGCAGTGGGGCAGGACGACAAGAGACCCAGTACTTC.